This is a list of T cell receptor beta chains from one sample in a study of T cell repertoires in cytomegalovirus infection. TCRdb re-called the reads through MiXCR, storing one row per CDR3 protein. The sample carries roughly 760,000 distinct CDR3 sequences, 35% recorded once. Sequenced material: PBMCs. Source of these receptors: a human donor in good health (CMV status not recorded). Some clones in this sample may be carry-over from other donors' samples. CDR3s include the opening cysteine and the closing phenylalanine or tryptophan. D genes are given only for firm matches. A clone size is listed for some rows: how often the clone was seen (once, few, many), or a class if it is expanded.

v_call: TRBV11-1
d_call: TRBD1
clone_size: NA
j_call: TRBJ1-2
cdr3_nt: TGTGCCAGCAGCCCACTTGGGCAGGGGGCGAACTATGGCTACACCTTC
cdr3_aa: CASSPLGQGANYGYTF

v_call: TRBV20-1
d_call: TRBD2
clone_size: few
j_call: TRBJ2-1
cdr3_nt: TGCAGTGCTAGGCCGAGCGGGAGGAACCCCTACAATGAGCAGTTCTTC
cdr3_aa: CSARPSGRNPYNEQFF

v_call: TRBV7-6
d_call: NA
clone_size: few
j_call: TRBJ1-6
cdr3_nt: TGTGCCAGCAGCTTACGGCGTGGTCAGGGATCCAATTCACCCCTCCACTTT
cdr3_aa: CASSLRRGQGSNSPLHF

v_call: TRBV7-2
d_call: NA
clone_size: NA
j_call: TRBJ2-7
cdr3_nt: TGTGCCAGCAGCCCCCATTCTAAGCCGCCCCTCTACGAGCAGTACTTC
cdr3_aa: CASSPHSKPPLYEQYF

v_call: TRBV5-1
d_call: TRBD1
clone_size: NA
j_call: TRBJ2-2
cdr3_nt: TGCGCCAGCAGCTTCGGGACAGTCGCGAACACCGGGGAGCTGTTTTTT
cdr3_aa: CASSFGTVANTGELFF

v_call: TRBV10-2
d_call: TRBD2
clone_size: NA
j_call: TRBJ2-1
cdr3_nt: TGCGCCAGCAGATTACTAGCGGCCTACAATGAGCAGTTCTTC
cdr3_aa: CASRLLAAYNEQFF

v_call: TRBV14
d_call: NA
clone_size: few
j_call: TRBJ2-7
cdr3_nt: TGTGCCAGCAGCCAAGTCCCCTACCCGCCCTACGAGCAGTACTTC
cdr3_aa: CASSQVPYPPYEQYF

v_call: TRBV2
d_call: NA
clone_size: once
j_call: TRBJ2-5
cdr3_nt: TGTGCCAGCACGGAGCCCGGTCCAGTCGGGGAGACCCAGTACTTC
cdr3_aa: CASTEPGPVGETQYF

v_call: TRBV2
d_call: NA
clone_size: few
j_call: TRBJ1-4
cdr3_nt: TGTGCCAGCAGTGAAGGGAGTGCAACTAATGAAAAACTGTTTTTT
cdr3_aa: CASSEGSATNEKLFF

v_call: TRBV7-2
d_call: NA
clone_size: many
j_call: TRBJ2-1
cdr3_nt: TGTGCCAGCAGCTTAGGGGGACTCCTGAATGAGCAGTTCTTC
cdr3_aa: CASSLGGLLNEQFF

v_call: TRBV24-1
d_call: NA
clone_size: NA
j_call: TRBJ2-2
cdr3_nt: TGTGCCAGCAGTGTCGGAACAAGACGAGGGGAGCTGTTTTTT
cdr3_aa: CASSVGTRRGELFF

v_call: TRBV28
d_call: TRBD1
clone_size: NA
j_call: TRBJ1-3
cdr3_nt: TGTGCCAGCCGAGGGGGCTCAGCGAACTCTGGAAACACCATATATTTT
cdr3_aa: CASRGGSANSGNTIYF

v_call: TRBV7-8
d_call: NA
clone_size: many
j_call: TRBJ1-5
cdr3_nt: TGTGCCAGCAGCTGGGAGCAGTGGGCACTTCATCAGCCCCAGCATTTT
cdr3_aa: CASSWEQWALHQPQHF

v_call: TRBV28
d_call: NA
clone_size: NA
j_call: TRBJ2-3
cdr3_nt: TGTGCCAGCAGTTTAAGTGGGGCCCGGGATACGCAGTATTTT
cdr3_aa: CASSLSGARDTQYF

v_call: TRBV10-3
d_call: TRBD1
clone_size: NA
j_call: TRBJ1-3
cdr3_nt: TGTGCCATCAGACAGGGGTCTCGTGGCACCATATATTTT
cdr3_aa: CAIRQGSRGTIYF

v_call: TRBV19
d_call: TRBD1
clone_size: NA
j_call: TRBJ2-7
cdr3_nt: TGTGCCAGTAGCGGACAGGATTGGTCCGAGCAGTACTTC
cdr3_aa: CASSGQDWSEQYF

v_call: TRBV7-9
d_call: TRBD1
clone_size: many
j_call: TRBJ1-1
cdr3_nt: TGTGCCAGCAGCTTGGGACAGGGAAGGGCTGAAGCTTTCTTT
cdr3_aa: CASSLGQGRAEAFF

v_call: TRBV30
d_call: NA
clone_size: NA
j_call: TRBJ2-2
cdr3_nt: TGTGCCTGGCAAAGGACAGTGCGCACCGGGGAGCTGTTTTTT
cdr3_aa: CAWQRTVRTGELFF

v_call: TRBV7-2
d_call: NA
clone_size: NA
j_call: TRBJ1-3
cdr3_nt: TGTGCCAGCAGCCCGGGACCGCTTGGAAACACCATATATTTT
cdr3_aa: CASSPGPLGNTIYF

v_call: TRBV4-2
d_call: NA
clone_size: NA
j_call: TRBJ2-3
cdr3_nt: TGTGCCAGCAGCCAAGATCCCGGGACCCGGCAGTATTTT
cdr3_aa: CASSQDPGTRQYF

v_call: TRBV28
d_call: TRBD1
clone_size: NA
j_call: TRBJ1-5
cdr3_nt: TGTGCCAGCAGTTTTTATGGACAGGGGCGGAATCAGCCCCAGCATTTT
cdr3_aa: CASSFYGQGRNQPQHF

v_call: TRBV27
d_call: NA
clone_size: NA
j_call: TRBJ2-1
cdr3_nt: TGTGCCAGCAGACGACCGTCAGGGGTGTGGTCCTACAATGAGCAGTTCTTC
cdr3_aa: CASRRPSGVWSYNEQFF

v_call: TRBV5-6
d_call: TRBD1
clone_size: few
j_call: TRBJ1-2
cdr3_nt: TGTGCCAGCAGCCCGGACAGGGTTCAAGGCTACACCTTC
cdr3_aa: CASSPDRVQGYTF

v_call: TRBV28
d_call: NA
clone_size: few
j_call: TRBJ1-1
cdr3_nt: TGTGCCAGCATCCTAAGCCTATTGAACACTGAAGCTTTCTTT
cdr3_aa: CASILSLLNTEAFF

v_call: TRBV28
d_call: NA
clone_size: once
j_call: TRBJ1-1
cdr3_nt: TGTGCCAGCAGCCCGGGGTCCCTAGGGAACACTGAAGCTTTCTTT
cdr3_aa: CASSPGSLGNTEAFF

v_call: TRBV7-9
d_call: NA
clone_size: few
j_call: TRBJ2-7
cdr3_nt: TGTGCCAGCAGCTCCGGGGGAAGTGTAAAGGAGCAGTACTTC
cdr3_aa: CASSSGGSVKEQYF

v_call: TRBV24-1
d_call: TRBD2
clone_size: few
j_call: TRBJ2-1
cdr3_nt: TGTGCCACCAGTGCCAGAGCGGGAGTCCCCTACAATGAGCAGTTCTTC
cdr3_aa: CATSARAGVPYNEQFF

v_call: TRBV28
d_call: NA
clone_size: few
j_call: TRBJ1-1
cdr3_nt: TGTGCCAGCAGTTTAGTGGCACCCGGGGAAGCTTTCTTT
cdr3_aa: CASSLVAPGEAFF

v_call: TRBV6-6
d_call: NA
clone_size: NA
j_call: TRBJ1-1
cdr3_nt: TGTGCCAGCAGTTACTCGTTTGGGGGCACTGAAGCTTTCTTT
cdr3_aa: CASSYSFGGTEAFF

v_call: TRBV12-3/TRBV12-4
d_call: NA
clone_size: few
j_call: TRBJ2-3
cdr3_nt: TGTGCCAGCAGTTTTCGCCAGGGAGGCACAGATACGCAGTATTTT
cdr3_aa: CASSFRQGGTDTQYF

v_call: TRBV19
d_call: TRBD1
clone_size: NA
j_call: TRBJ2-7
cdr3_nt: TGTGCCAGCCGAGGACAGGGTTTCTACGAGCAGTACTTC
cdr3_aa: CASRGQGFYEQYF

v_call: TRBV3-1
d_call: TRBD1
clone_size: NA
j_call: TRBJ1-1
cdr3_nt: TGTGCCAGCAGCCACCTAACAGGGGTTGGAGCTTTCTTT
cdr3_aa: CASSHLTGVGAFF

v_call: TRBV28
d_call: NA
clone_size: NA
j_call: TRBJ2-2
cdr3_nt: TGTGCCAGCAGCTACGGGTTAAGGGTGGAGCTGTTTTTT
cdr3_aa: CASSYGLRVELFF

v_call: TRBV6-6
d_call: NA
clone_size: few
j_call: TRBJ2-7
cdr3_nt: TGTGCCAGCAGTGGGGCCAACGAGCAGTACTTC
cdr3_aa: CASSGANEQYF

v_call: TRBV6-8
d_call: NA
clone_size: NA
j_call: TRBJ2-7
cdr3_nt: TGTGCCAGCAGTGGGGGGCGGGAGATTCGGTACTTC
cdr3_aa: CASSGGREIRYF

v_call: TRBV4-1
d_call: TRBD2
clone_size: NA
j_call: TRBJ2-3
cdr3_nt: TGCGCCAGCAGCCATACCCCCGGGACTAGCGGGAGGGGGGGCACAGATACGCAGTATTTT
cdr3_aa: CASSHTPGTSGRGGTDTQYF

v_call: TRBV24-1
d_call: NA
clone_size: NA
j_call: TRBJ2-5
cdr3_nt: TGTGCCACCAGTGATTCGAGACGCAGGGAGACCCAGTACTTC
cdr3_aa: CATSDSRRRETQYF

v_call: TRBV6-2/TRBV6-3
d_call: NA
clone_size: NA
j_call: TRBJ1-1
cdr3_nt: TGTGCCAGCAGCCCCCACGACGGGCCTGAAGCTTTCTTT
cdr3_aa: CASSPHDGPEAFF

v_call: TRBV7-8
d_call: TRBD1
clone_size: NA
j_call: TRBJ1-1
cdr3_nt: TGTGCCAGCAGCCCCGAAAGGAGGTCTGACAGGGTAATGAACACTGAAGCTTTCTTT
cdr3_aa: CASSPERRSDRVMNTEAFF

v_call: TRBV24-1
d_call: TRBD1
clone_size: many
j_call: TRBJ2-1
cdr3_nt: TGTGCCACCAGTCACAGGGGCTCCTACAATGAGCAGTTCTTC
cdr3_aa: CATSHRGSYNEQFF

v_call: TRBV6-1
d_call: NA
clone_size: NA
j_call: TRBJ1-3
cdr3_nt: TGTGCCACCAGTAAGGGAGGGTTTGCCGGAAACACCATATATTTT
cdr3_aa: CATSKGGFAGNTIYF

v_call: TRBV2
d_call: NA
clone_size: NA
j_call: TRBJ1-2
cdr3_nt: TGTGCCAGCAGAGACATGGCTAACTATGGCTACACCTTC
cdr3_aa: CASRDMANYGYTF

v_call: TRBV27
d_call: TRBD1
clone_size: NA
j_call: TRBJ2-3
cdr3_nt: TGTGCCAGCAGTTTCACAGGGGGCTTCACAGATACGCAGTATTTT
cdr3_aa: CASSFTGGFTDTQYF

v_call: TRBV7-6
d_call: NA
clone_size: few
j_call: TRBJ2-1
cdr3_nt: TGTGCCAGCAGCGCGGACGCCTACAATGAGCAGTTCTTC
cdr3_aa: CASSADAYNEQFF

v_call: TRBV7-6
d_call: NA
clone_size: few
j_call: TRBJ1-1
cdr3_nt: TGTGCCAGCAGCTTAGGGGTCCGAGGGGCGAACACTGAAGCTTTCTTT
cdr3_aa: CASSLGVRGANTEAFF

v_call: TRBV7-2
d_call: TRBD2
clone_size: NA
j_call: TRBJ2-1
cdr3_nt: TGTGCCAGCAGCTCCGGTGCGGGCGGGAGGGCCTCTAATGAGCAGTTCTTC
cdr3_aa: CASSSGAGGRASNEQFF

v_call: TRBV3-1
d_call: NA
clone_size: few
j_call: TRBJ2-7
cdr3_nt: TGTGCCAGCGCCAGGGGCACCTACGAGCAGTACTTC
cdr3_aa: CASARGTYEQYF

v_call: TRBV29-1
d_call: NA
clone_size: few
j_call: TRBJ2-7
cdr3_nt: TGCAGCGTAACGACAGGTTCTGGCGAGCAGTACTTC
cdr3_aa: CSVTTGSGEQYF

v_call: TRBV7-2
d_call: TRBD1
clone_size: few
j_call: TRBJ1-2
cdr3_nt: TGTGCCAGCAGCTTAGGGCTGACAGGGTCGGGCTATGGCTACACCTTC
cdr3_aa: CASSLGLTGSGYGYTF

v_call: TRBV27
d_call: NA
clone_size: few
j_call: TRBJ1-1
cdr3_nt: TGTGCCAGCAGTTCTCCTCCATTCGAAGCTTTCTTT
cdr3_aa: CASSSPPFEAFF

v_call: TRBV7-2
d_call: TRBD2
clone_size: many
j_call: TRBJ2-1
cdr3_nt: TGTGCCAGCAGCACCGAGCGGGAGGGCCTGGGGAATGAGCAGTTCTTC
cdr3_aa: CASSTEREGLGNEQFF

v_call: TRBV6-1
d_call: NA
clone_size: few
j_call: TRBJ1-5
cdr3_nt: TGTGCCAGCATAACGGGGATGATGTACGGTCAGCCCCAGCATTTT
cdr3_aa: CASITGMMYGQPQHF

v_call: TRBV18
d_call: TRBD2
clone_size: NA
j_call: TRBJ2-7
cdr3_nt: TGTGCCAGCTCACCGGCTAGCGGGAGATTGAACGAGCAGTACTTC
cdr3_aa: CASSPASGRLNEQYF

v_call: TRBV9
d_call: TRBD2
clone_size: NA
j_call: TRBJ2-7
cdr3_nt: TGTGCCAGCAGCGGAGAGGCTAGCGGATCCTACGAGCAGTACTTC
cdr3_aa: CASSGEASGSYEQYF

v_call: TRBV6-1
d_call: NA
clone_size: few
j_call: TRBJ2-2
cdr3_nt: TGTGCCAGCAGCTACAGTACGACCGGGGAGCTGTTTTTT
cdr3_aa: CASSYSTTGELFF